Below, one T cell receptor beta chain is given with its context. No antigen is known for it. Libraries were prepared by immunoSEQ multiplex PCR; TCRdb keeps only in-frame clonotypes and omits some of them. The sample shows about 73,000 clones, roughly 79% of them seen only once. The data were obtained in a study of vaccination effects on CD4 cells after COVID-19. CD4+ T cells specific for antigen were expanded with viral peptide pools by the ViraFEST assay before sequencing. An approximately ten-day culture period preceded the isolation of CD4+ T cells. Nobody among the vaccine recipients had prior SARS-CoV-2 infection (nucleocapsid antibodies were negative). V was clipped by 2 bases and J by 7 bases; unmatched bases: 5. The CDR3 totals 13 residues. Germline CDR1 reads SGHDT; CDR2 reads YYEEEE.

The material sequenced was CD4+ T cells from PBMCs cultured with HCoV-NL63 spike peptides, taken before COVID-19 vaccination. The sequence derives from a human donor who received a COVID-19 vaccine. The chain uses TRBV5-6 and TRBJ2-5, with TRBD1 matching 7 bases. In DNA form, the CDR3 reads TGTGCCAGCAGCTTCCGACAGGGCGGGACCCAGTACTTC. Its protein product is CASSFRQGGTQYF.